A selection of T cell receptor beta chains follows, all from one sample in a study of blood T cell repertoires in COVID-19. Using immunoSEQ multiplex PCR, the repertoire was profiled, and TCRdb retains in-frame clones only, with some absent. This table has roughly 170,000 clones, more than 75% appearing once. The sequencing sample was made of peripheral blood. The receptors originated from a woman in her 70s with COVID-19, enrolled during active disease. Each CDR3 is given with its conserved first and last residue. The order of the fields is V gene, clone size, D gene, J gene, CDR3 protein, CDR3 DNA. The D gene is left open where the match is weak. Only some rows state a clone size, as once, few, many or a class for expanded clones.

>TRBV2|few|NA|TRBJ1-6
CASSDFEGPNSPLHF
TGTGCCAGCAGTGATTTTGAGGGCCCCAATTCACCCCTCCACTTT
>TRBV7-8|NA|NA|TRBJ1-1
CASSVDLGATEAFF
TGTGCCAGCAGCGTCGACTTAGGAGCCACTGAAGCTTTCTTT
>TRBV10-3|NA|TRBD1|TRBJ1-6
CAISPGTGGDSPLHF
TGTGCCATCAGCCCCGGGACAGGGGGCGATTCACCCCTCCACTTT
>TRBV7-3|NA|NA|TRBJ2-2
CASSLSGGELFF
TGTGCCAGCAGCTTAAGCGGCGGGGAGCTGTTTTTT
>TRBV6-5|NA|TRBD1|TRBJ1-1
CASKPGQGTEAFF
TGTGCCAGTAAGCCGGGACAGGGTACTGAAGCTTTCTTT
>TRBV5-5|NA|TRBD2|TRBJ2-1
CASSPGLVVQFF
TGTGCCAGCAGCCCGGGACTAGTGGTGCAGTTCTTC
>TRBV28|NA|NA|TRBJ1-4
CASSLEGRINEKLFF
TGTGCCAGCAGTTTAGAGGGCAGAATTAATGAAAAACTGTTTTTT
>TRBV11-2|NA|TRBD1|TRBJ2-3
CASSRQGVVADTQYF
TGTGCCAGCAGTCGACAGGGGGTGGTCGCAGATACGCAGTATTTT
>TRBV27|once|NA|TRBJ2-7
CASSFVGFPYEQYF
TGTGCCAGCAGTTTCGTCGGGTTCCCCTACGAGCAGTACTTC
>TRBV28|NA|TRBD1|TRBJ2-7
CASRPAGDRAEQYF
TGTGCCAGCAGACCAGCTGGGGACAGGGCCGAGCAGTACTTC
>TRBV6-6|NA|TRBD1|TRBJ2-3
CASSAGTAGGTDTQYF
TGTGCCAGCAGTGCCGGGACAGCTGGGGGCACAGATACGCAGTATTTT
>TRBV30|NA|TRBD1|TRBJ1-1
CAWSNPSQGGTSEAFF
TGTGCCTGGAGCAACCCTTCACAGGGGGGAACGAGTGAAGCTTTCTTT
>TRBV5-1|NA|TRBD2|TRBJ2-1
CASSFLASGGKIYNEQFF
TGCGCCAGCAGCTTTCTGGCTAGCGGCGGGAAAATTTACAATGAGCAGTTCTTC
>TRBV10-3|NA|TRBD2|TRBJ2-1
CAISPQTSGSRGNEQFF
TGTGCCATCAGTCCTCAGACTAGCGGGAGTCGGGGAAATGAGCAGTTCTTC
>TRBV28|NA|TRBD1|TRBJ1-3
CASSLSDRGPGNTIYF
TGTGCCAGCAGTTTATCTGACAGGGGGCCTGGAAACACCATATATTTT
>TRBV3-1/TRBV3-2|NA|NA|TRBJ2-7
CASSLPGISYEQYF
TGTGCCAGCAGCCTCCCCGGGATCTCCTACGAGCAGTACTTC
>TRBV18|NA|TRBD2|TRBJ2-7
CASSPGGGSYEQYF
TGTGCCAGCTCACCCGGGGGGGGGTCCTACGAGCAGTACTTC
>TRBV10-3|NA|TRBD1|TRBJ1-5
CAISDRGPGNQPQHF
TGTGCCATCAGTGACAGGGGGCCGGGCAATCAGCCCCAGCATTTT
>TRBV6-1|NA|TRBD2|TRBJ2-3
CASSEGSGVSDTQYF
TGTGCCAGCAGTGAAGGGAGCGGGGTTTCGGATACGCAGTATTTT
>TRBV11-2|NA|NA|TRBJ2-3
CASSSSLLLVSGDTQYF
TGTGCCAGCAGCTCCTCACTCCTACTAGTTAGTGGAGATACGCAGTATTTT
>TRBV6-5|once|TRBD1|TRBJ1-2
CASSSDRGRGYTF
TGTGCCAGCAGTTCCGACAGGGGGCGAGGCTACACCTTC
>TRBV28|NA|NA|TRBJ2-5
CASSLVRLQETQYF
TGTGCCAGCAGTTTAGTCAGACTACAAGAGACCCAGTACTTC
>TRBV5-1|NA|NA|TRBJ2-7
CASSLDWGVAHF
TGCGCCAGCAGCTTGGACTGGGGGGTAGCCCACTTC
>TRBV2|few|NA|TRBJ1-2
CASRAEYPDYGYTF
TGTGCCAGCAGGGCCGAATACCCTGACTATGGCTACACCTTC
>TRBV5-6|NA|TRBD1|TRBJ2-3
CASSPRTGGQDTQYF
TGTGCCAGCAGCCCAAGGACAGGGGGCCAAGATACGCAGTATTTT
>TRBV24-1|NA|TRBD1|TRBJ2-6
CATSDRDRGGLVLTF
TGTGCCACCAGTGATCGGGACAGGGGCGGGCTCGTCCTGACTTTC
>TRBV28|NA|NA|TRBJ2-1
CASSFARGGYEQFF
TGTGCCAGCAGTTTTGCCAGGGGTGGTTATGAGCAGTTCTTC
>TRBV7-9|NA|NA|TRBJ2-3
CASSPHPQGSSSTDTQYF
TGTGCCAGCAGCCCTCACCCACAGGGTAGTAGTAGCACAGATACGCAGTATTTT
>TRBV19|NA|TRBD1|TRBJ1-6
CASRPPGQLFNSPLHF
TGTGCCAGTAGACCACCGGGACAGCTTTTTAATTCACCCCTCCACTTT
>TRBV5-1|few|NA|TRBJ1-1
CASSLNRATNTEAFF
TGCGCCAGCAGCTTGAACAGGGCGACGAACACTGAAGCTTTCTTT
>TRBV12-3/TRBV12-4|NA|NA|TRBJ1-4
CASSGQINEKLFF
TGTGCCAGCAGTGGACAGATTAATGAAAAACTGTTTTTT
>TRBV3-1/TRBV3-2|NA|NA|TRBJ2-7
CASSPGSLREQYF
TGTGCCAGCAGCCCCGGGTCCCTACGGGAGCAGTACTTC
>TRBV30|NA|NA|TRBJ2-3
CAWSVASGTDTQYF
TGTGCCTGGAGTGTGGCTAGCGGCACAGATACGCAGTATTTT
>TRBV27|NA|TRBD1|TRBJ1-4
CASSQGQAGGEKLFF
TGTGCCAGCAGTCAAGGACAGGCCGGAGGGGAAAAACTGTTTTTT
>TRBV27|NA|NA|TRBJ1-5
CASSLSWAQPQHF
TGTGCCAGCAGTTTATCTTGGGCGCAGCCCCAGCATTTT
>TRBV5-1|once|NA|TRBJ1-4
CASSLAQGEKLFF
TGCGCCAGCAGCTTGGCACAGGGTGAAAAACTGTTTTTT
>TRBV4-1|NA|NA|TRBJ1-1
CASSQVAGEAFF
TGCGCCAGCAGCCAAGTCGCAGGAGAAGCTTTCTTT
>TRBV5-1|NA|NA|TRBJ2-3
CASSGLSTDTQYF
TGCGCCAGCAGCGGACTTAGCACAGATACGCAGTATTTT
>TRBV28|NA|NA|TRBJ2-5
CASSLSWGEGVRRETQYF
TGTGCCAGCAGTCTTAGCTGGGGGGAGGGGGTCCGGCGAGAGACCCAGTACTTC
>TRBV5-8|NA|NA|TRBJ1-4
CASSLRKGYNEKLFF
TGTGCCAGCAGCTTGAGGAAGGGGTATAATGAAAAACTGTTTTTT
>TRBV5-5|once|NA|TRBJ2-7
CATGQSYEQYF
TGTGCCACCGGACAGTCCTACGAGCAGTACTTC
>TRBV28|NA|TRBD2|TRBJ2-7
CASSLRGTTYEQYF
TGTGCCAGCAGTTTACGTGGGACTACCTACGAGCAGTACTTC
>TRBV19|NA|TRBD2|TRBJ2-2
CASSFGLAGAGELFF
TGTGCCAGTAGTTTCGGACTAGCGGGAGCTGGGGAGCTGTTTTTT
>TRBV27|NA|NA|TRBJ1-6
CASRRSSYNSPLHF
TGTGCCAGTAGGCGGAGCTCCTATAATTCACCCCTCCACTTT
>TRBV5-1|NA|NA|TRBJ2-2
CASTPGVTEGTGELFF
TGCGCCAGCACCCCGGGGGTCACAGAAGGTACCGGGGAGCTGTTTTTT
>TRBV5-5|NA|NA|TRBJ2-7
CASSLRTDLYEQYF
TGTGCCAGCAGCTTGCGGACTGATCTTTACGAGCAGTACTTC
>TRBV9|NA|TRBD1|TRBJ1-2
CASSGPGTATRDYGYTF
TGTGCCAGCAGCGGGCCCGGGACAGCGACAAGAGACTATGGCTACACCTTC
>TRBV24-1|NA|NA|TRBJ2-3
CATSDPRTVSTDTQYF
TGTGCCACCAGTGACCCTAGGACAGTGAGCACAGATACGCAGTATTTT
>TRBV3-1/TRBV3-2|NA|TRBD2|TRBJ2-5
CASSQGSSGSRSGTQYF
TGTGCCAGCAGCCAAGGTTCTAGCGGGAGCCGAAGCGGGACCCAGTACTTC
>TRBV7-8|NA|NA|TRBJ1-3
CASSLHSGNTIYF
TGTGCCAGCAGCTTACATTCTGGAAACACCATATATTTT
>TRBV10-3|NA|NA|TRBJ1-2
CAISESPGSGYTF
TGTGCCATCAGTGAGTCGCCTGGCTCTGGCTACACCTTC
>TRBV4-2|few|NA|TRBJ1-4
CASRRNLRRGSNEKLFF
TGTGCCAGCCGAAGGAACCTACGCAGGGGATCTAATGAAAAACTGTTTTTT
>TRBV5-1|NA|NA|TRBJ2-1
CASSLTRSDEQFF
TGCGCCAGCAGCTTGACTCGCAGCGATGAGCAGTTCTTC
>TRBV28|NA|NA|TRBJ2-1
CASKQGRQSSYNEQFF
TGTGCCAGCAAGCAGGGGCGCCAGAGCTCCTACAATGAGCAGTTCTTC
>TRBV3-1/TRBV3-2|NA|NA|TRBJ2-2
CASSQGAANTGELFF
TGTGCCAGCAGCCAAGGGGCAGCGAACACCGGGGAGCTGTTTTTT
>TRBV10-1|few|NA|TRBJ2-1
CASSGQGDPYNEQFF
TGCGCCAGCAGTGGTCAGGGTGACCCCTACAATGAGCAGTTCTTC
>TRBV18|NA|TRBD2|TRBJ2-5
CASFSGGQETQYF
TGTGCCAGCTTTAGCGGGGGCCAAGAGACCCAGTACTTC
>TRBV30|NA|NA|TRBJ1-1
CAWREGRYTEAFF
TGTGCCTGGAGGGAGGGGAGGTACACTGAAGCTTTCTTT
>TRBV19|few|NA|TRBJ2-3
CASSIGRERDTQYF
TGTGCCAGTAGTATAGGTCGGGAGCGAGATACGCAGTATTTT